This passage covers 28 T cell receptor beta chains from one sample sequenced in a study of spatial heterogeneity in lung cancer. TCRdb re-called the 5' RACE reads with MiXCR, one entry per CDR3 protein. Of tens of thousands of distinct CDR3 sequences listed, about 3.5% were seen once; the top ten hold around 28%. Time point noted: sample taken at primary tumor resection. Sequencing was performed on PBMCs, taken at surgery. All receptors come from a female donor with early-stage non-small cell lung cancer.

This sequence joins TRBV20-1 and TRBJ2-3; 12 bases agree with TRBD2. The CDR3 is 16 amino acids. With 6 bases clipped from V and 4 bases from J, the junction kept 11 bases outside the gene matches. Germline lookup yields CDR1 DFQATT and CDR2 SNEGSKA (reference sequence). CDR3 nucleotide sequence: TGCAGTGCCCCCCGACTAGCGGGAGCGTTCGCAGATACGCAGTATTTT. It translates to CSAPRLAGAFADTQYF.

The gene calls are TRBV6-5 and TRBJ1-2, with 7 bases lining up with TRBD1. The germline CDR1 and CDR2 sequences are MNHEY and SVGAGI. The CDR3 has 13 residues. V lost 5 bases to trimming and J lost 8 bases; unmatched junction nucleotides: 8. The CDR3 here is CASSVQGLQGYTF. CDR3 sequence (DNA): TGTGCCAGCAGTGTACAGGGGTTGCAGGGCTACACCTTC.

This clonotype was observed many times. The CDR3 loop reads CASSEIGRGTDTQYF. The DNA of the CDR3 is TGTGCCAGCAGTGAAATCGGCAGGGGCACAGATACGCAGTATTTT. The J gene is TRBJ2-3, the V gene TRBV25-1; perhaps TRBD1 as D (5 bases). Germline CDR1 MGHDK, CDR2 SYGVNS. The CDR3 runs 15 residues. V lost 2 bases and J lost 1, with 10 bases in between.

This clonotype came up many times. The V and J genes are TRBV6-6 and TRBJ1-6; the D is unclear. Germline CDR1 and CDR2: MNHNY and SVGAGI (reference sequence). The CDR3 extends over 14 amino acids. The V end lost 5 bases, the J end lost 7 bases, and 12 bases lay between the germline ends. CDR3 DNA sequence: TGTGCCAGCAGTCCACTCGGCCGGAATTCACCCCTCCACTTT. The encoded protein is CASSPLGRNSPLHF.

This clonotype was observed at least ten times. The chain is built from TRBV7-9 and TRBJ1-2, with D tentatively TRBD1 (5 bases). Trimming cost V 0 bases and J 8 bases, with 7 bases left between them. This CDR3 has 12 amino acids. Germline V gene lookup returns CDR1 SEHNR and CDR2 FQNEAQ (reference sequence). The CDR3 here is CASSLARGGYTF. In nucleotides, the CDR3 is TGTGCCAGCAGCTTAGCGCGGGGCGGCTACACCTTC.

This clonotype was observed at least ten times. The V call is TRBV7-9, the J call TRBJ2-5; unclear D gene. This CDR3 spans 11 amino acids. Germline V gives CDR1 SEHNR, CDR2 FQNEAQ (reference sequence). V lost 3 bases to trimming and J lost 5 bases, with 4 bases between them. CDR3 nucleotide sequence: TGTGCCAGCAGCTTTTTCGAGACCCAGTACTTC. Its translation: CASSFFETQYF.

This clonotype was recorded many times. The V and J genes are TRBV6-1 and TRBJ2-5, with TRBD2 identical over 15 bases. The CDR3 has 18 residues. V dropped 3 bases and J dropped 5; count of bases not matched to a gene: 10. CDR1 and CDR2 from the germline V gene are MNHNS and SASEGT. In nucleotides, the CDR3 is TGTGCCAGCAGTGAGTTGGGACTAGCGGGAGGACTGTCGGAGACCCAGTACTTC. This sequence encodes CASSELGLAGGLSETQYF.

This clonotype has ten or more counts. This sequence joins TRBV25-1 and TRBJ2-1, with D tentatively TRBD1 (5 bases). CDR3 length: 14 amino acids. V shed 5 bases and J shed 5 bases, with 13 bases lying between them. Germline V gives CDR1 MGHDK, CDR2 SYGVNS. The CDR3 loop reads CASSSTGRNNEQFF. The CDR3 coding sequence is TGTGCCAGCAGTAGCACAGGCCGTAACAATGAGCAGTTCTTC.

This clonotype was recorded many times. The J gene is TRBJ2-5, the V gene TRBV7-8, with a tentative D call TRBD2 (5 bases). The germline V gene has CDR1 SGHVS and CDR2 FQNEAQ. The CDR3 extends over 15 amino acids. V was trimmed by 3 bases and J by 5 bases, leaving 16 bases between them. The CDR3 loop is CASSFSEGKRETQYF. CDR3 coding DNA: TGTGCCAGCAGCTTTAGTGAGGGCAAGAGGGAGACCCAGTACTTC.

This clonotype has a count of ten or more. This chain joins TRBV14 and TRBJ2-3; 8 bases agree with TRBD2. V dropped 3 bases and J dropped 4; count of bases not matched to a gene: 3. Germline-derived CDR1 and CDR2 are SGHDN and FVKESK. The CDR3 totals 14 residues. This CDR3 is CASSHRTSPDTQYF. CDR3 in DNA: TGTGCCAGCAGCCACAGGACTAGCCCAGATACGCAGTATTTT.

Many counts were recorded for this clonotype. The rearrangement links TRBV19 to TRBJ1-5; D gene unclear. This CDR3 has 13 amino acids. Germline-derived CDR1 and CDR2 are LNHDA and SQIVND (reference sequence). V was cut by 5 bases and J by 7 bases, with 12 bases left in between. The CDR3 DNA is TGTGCCAGTAGTGTCCAGCAAGGGCAGCCCCAGCATTTT. Encoded protein: CASSVQQGQPQHF.

This clonotype occurred a few times. The chain uses TRBV7-3 and TRBJ2-3; perhaps TRBD2 as D (6 bases). This CDR3 comprises 14 residues. Germline CDR1 reads SGHTA; CDR2 reads FQGTGA. Between the trimmed V and J ends, which lost 2 bases and 4 bases, there was a span of 10 bases. As DNA, the CDR3 is TGTGCCAGCAGCTTAGGAGGGCTCCCAGATACGCAGTATTTT. It translates to CASSLGGLPDTQYF.

This clonotype was counted at least ten times. The rearrangement joins TRBV5-1 to TRBJ2-1; unclear D gene. CDR3 length equals 13 residues. Germline V gives CDR1 SGHRS, CDR2 YFSETQ. V was trimmed by 1 base and J by 8 bases, leaving 10 bases between them. The CDR3 DNA is TGCGCCAGCAGCTTGAATTCGCCCGATGAGCAGTTCTTC. This sequence encodes CASSLNSPDEQFF.

This clonotype was detected many times. The chain uses TRBV11-2 and TRBJ2-3; no firm D call. With 1 base removed from V and 2 bases from J, the gap between germline ends came to 4 bases. CDR3 size: 13 residues. The germline gives CDR1 SGHAT, CDR2 FQNNGV. The CDR3 coding sequence is TGTGCCAGCAGCTTAGTAGTCACAGATACGCAGTATTTT. Its translation: CASSLVVTDTQYF.

This clonotype was counted at least ten times. This CDR3 is CSVEIPRTGEYGYTF. The CDR3 bases are TGCAGCGTTGAAATTCCCCGGACAGGGGAATATGGCTACACCTTC. The V and J genes are TRBV29-1 and TRBJ1-2, with 9 bases aligning to TRBD1. The CDR3 has 15 amino acids. Germline values: CDR1 SQVTM, CDR2 ANQGSEA. With 2 bases clipped from V and 5 bases from J, the junction kept 9 bases outside the gene matches.

Remarks on this clonotype: A much bigger clone sits one base away, suggesting this may be a read error. The rearrangement uses TRBV2 and TRBJ2-7, with a tentative D call TRBD2 (5 bases). The CDR3 extends over 16 amino acids. CDR1 and CDR2 (germline): SNHLY, FYNNEI. This CDR3 is CASSDEGLRSSYERYF. DNA of the CDR3: TGTGCCAGCAGTGATGAGGGCTTGCGGTCGTCCTACGAGCGGTACTTC.

This clonotype appeared a few times. The gene calls are TRBV12-3 or TRBV12-4 and TRBJ2-3, with no clear D. The germline V and J ends were trimmed by 10 bases and 2 bases, with 10 bases remaining between them. The CDR3 totals 12 residues. Here the CDR3 DNA reads TGTGCCACCTCCGAGCTCACAGATACGCAGTATTTT. It encodes CATSELTDTQYF.

In this sample, this clonotype turned up many times. The chain couples TRBV7-9 to TRBJ2-1, with 8 bases aligning to TRBD2. In germline, CDR1 is SEHNR, CDR2 FQNEAQ (reference sequence). CDR3 length: 14 residues. The CDR3 region is CASGLAGSYNEQFF. The DNA for the CDR3 is TGTGCAAGCGGGCTAGCGGGCTCCTACAATGAGCAGTTCTTC.

This chain uses TRBV4-1 with TRBJ2-3, with D perhaps assigned TRBD1 or TRBD2 (5 bases each). The CDR3 contains 17 residues. Trimming removed 2 bases at V and 0 bases at J, with 15 bases between. CDR1 is MGHRA, CDR2 YSYEKL, per germline. CDR3 nucleotide sequence: TGCGCCAGCAGCCAAATAAACCGGGACCAAAGCACAGATACGCAGTATTTT. As protein: CASSQINRDQSTDTQYF.

This clonotype turned up a few times. The chain employs TRBV19 and TRBJ1-1; D is uncertain. From germline, CDR1 is LNHDA and CDR2 SQIVND (reference sequence). V was pared by 5 bases and J by 1 base, with 17 bases between. The CDR3 is 16 residues long. The CDR3 DNA reads as TGTGCCAGTAGTCTCCTTGGTTTTGGAGGGAACACTGAAGCTTTCTTT. Translated, it gives CASSLLGFGGNTEAFF.

The sample holds many counts of this clonotype. The chain links TRBV6-5 to TRBJ2-1; TRBD2 aligns across 8 bases. The length of the CDR3 is 16 residues. Per the germline V gene, CDR1 is MNHEY and CDR2 is SVGAGI. V lost 6 bases to trimming and J lost 3 bases; unmatched junction nucleotides: 10. The CDR3 here is CASSLTGTSIYNEQFF. The CDR3 bases are TGTGCCAGCAGCCTCACCGGGACTAGTATCTACAATGAGCAGTTCTTC.

This clonotype was seen repeatedly, ten times or more. V is TRBV24-1 and J is TRBJ1-2; weak D call: TRBD1 (5 bases). The CDR3 length is 14 residues. The germline V gene encodes CDR1 KGHDR and CDR2 SFDVKD. Trimming took 4 bases from V and 4 from J, leaving 12 bases between them. The CDR3 sequence is CATSEGRASYGYTF. The DNA for the CDR3 is TGTGCCACCAGTGAGGGCAGGGCCTCCTATGGCTACACCTTC.

This clonotype appeared many times. The genes are TRBV28 and TRBJ1-6, with D maybe TRBD1 (5 bases). V was shortened by 10 bases and J by 3 bases, with 10 bases between the two germline ends. The CDR3 totals 13 residues. The germline V gene encodes CDR1 MDHEN and CDR2 SYDVKM. In DNA form, the CDR3 reads TGTGCCACTCAGGACAACTATAATTCACCCCTCCACTTT. Encoded protein: CATQDNYNSPLHF.

By its share, this clonotype is medium-sized (0.01 to 0.1%). The V gene is TRBV20-1, the J gene TRBJ2-7; D may be TRBD2 (6 bases). V lost 5 bases and J 3 bases, leaving 11 bases between the germline ends. From germline, CDR1 is DFQATT and CDR2 SNEGSKA (reference sequence). The CDR3 loop spans 12 amino acids. CDR3 protein: CSAFSGGYEQYF. The CDR3 nucleotides read TGCAGTGCTTTTTCCGGGGGCTACGAGCAGTACTTC.

This clonotype was recorded many times. The V call is TRBV5-1, the J call TRBJ2-5; 7 bases agree with TRBD1. The V gene end was trimmed by 3 bases and the J gene end by 4 bases; junction bases not matched to a gene: 12. CDR1 and CDR2 from the germline V gene are SGHRS and YFSETQ. This CDR3 is built from 16 residues. The CDR3 bases are TGCGCCAGCAGCTCGGCCCCACAGGGGATGGGAGAGACCCAGTACTTC. This encodes CASSSAPQGMGETQYF. Full variable domain (remainder filled in from reference TRBV5-1 and TRBJ2-5): KAGVTQTPRYLIKTRGQQVTLSCSPISGHRSVSWYQQTPGQGLQFLFEYFSETQRNKGNFPGRFSGRQFSNSRSEMNVSTLELGDSALYLCASSSAPQGMGETQYFGPGTRLLVL.

In its sample, this clonotype was seen many times. The chain is built from TRBV5-1 and TRBJ1-5; weak D call: TRBD1 (5 bases). The CDR3 has 14 amino acids. V gave up 4 bases and J gave up 7 bases, with 15 bases separating them. Germline V gene sequence: CDR1 SGHRS, CDR2 YFSETQ. The CDR3 DNA reads TGCGCCAGCAGCCAAGGGGAGGCAAACCAGCCCCAGCATTTT. Translation gives CASSQGEANQPQHF.

A remark on this clonotype: Since the CDR3 does not end with the conserved phenylalanine or tryptophan, this likely comes from a read error. The V gene is TRBV2, the J gene TRBJ2-3, with TRBD2 matching 9 bases. The CDR3 is 16 residues long. The V gene's germline CDR1 is SNHLY and CDR2 FYNNEI. The V and J ends lost 6 bases and 2 bases, in that order; junction bases with no gene match: 9. This chain's CDR3 is CASSRRGLAYTDTQYY. The CDR3 nucleotides read TGTGCCAGCAGCCGGCGGGGACTAGCTTACACAGATACGCAGTATTAT.

This clonotype was counted many times. The genes are TRBV6-2 or TRBV6-3 and TRBJ1-1; D is possibly TRBD1 (6 bases). Trimming stripped 0 bases from V and 4 bases from J, with 9 bases between. The CDR3 covers 14 residues. CDR1 is MNHEY, CDR2 SVGEGT, per germline. CDR3 loop: CASSYSTTGTEAFF. DNA for the CDR3: TGTGCCAGCAGTTACTCCACGACAGGCACTGAAGCTTTCTTT.